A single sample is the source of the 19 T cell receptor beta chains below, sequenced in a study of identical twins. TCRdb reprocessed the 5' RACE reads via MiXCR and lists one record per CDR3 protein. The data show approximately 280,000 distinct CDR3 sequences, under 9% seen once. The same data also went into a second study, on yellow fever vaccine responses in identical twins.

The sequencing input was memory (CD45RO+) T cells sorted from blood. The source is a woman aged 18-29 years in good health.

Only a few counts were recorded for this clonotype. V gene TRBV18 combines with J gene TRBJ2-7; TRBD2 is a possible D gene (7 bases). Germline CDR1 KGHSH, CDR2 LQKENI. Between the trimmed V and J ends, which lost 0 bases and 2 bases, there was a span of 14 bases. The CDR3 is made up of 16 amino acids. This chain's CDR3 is CASSPPSGGATYEQYF. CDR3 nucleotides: TGTGCCAGCTCACCACCGTCTGGGGGGGCAACCTACGAGCAGTACTTC.

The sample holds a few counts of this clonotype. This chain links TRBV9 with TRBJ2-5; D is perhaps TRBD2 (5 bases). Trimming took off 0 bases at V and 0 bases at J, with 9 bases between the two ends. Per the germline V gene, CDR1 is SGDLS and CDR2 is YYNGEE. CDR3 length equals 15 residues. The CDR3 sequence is CASSVGPSNQETQYF. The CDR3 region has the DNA TGTGCCAGCAGCGTAGGTCCTAGCAACCAAGAGACCCAGTACTTC.

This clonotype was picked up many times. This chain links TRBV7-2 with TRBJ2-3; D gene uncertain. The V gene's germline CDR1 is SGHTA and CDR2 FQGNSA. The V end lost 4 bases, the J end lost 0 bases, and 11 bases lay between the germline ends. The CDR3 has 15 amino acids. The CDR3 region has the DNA TGTGCCAGCAGCTCCCGACCCCATAGCACAGATACGCAGTATTTT. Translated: CASSSRPHSTDTQYF. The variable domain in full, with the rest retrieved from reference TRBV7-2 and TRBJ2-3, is GAGVSQSPSNKVTEKGKDVELRCDPISGHTALYWYRQSLGQGLEFLIYFQGNSAPDKSGLPSDRFSAERTGGSVSTLTIQRTQQEDSAVYLCASSSRPHSTDTQYFGPGTRLTVL.

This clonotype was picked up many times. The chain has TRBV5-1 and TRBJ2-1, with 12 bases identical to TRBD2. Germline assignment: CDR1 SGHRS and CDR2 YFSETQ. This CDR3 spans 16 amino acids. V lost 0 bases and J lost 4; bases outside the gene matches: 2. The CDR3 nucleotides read TGCGCCAGCAGCTTGGGGACTAGCGGGATTTACAATGAGCAGTTCTTC. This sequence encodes CASSLGTSGIYNEQFF.

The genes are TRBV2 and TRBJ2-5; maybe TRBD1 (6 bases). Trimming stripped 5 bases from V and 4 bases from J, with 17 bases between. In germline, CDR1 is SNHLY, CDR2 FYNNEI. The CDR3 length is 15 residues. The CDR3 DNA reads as TGTGCCAGCAGTACACTCCCAGGGGCGGGAGAGACCCAGTACTTC. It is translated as CASSTLPGAGETQYF. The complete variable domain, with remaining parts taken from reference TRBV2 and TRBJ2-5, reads EPEVTQTPSHQVTQMGQEVILRCVPISNHLYFYWYRQILGQKVEFLVSFYNNEISEKSEIFDDQFSVERPDGSNFTLKIRSTKLEDSAMYFCASSTLPGAGETQYFGPGTRLLVL.

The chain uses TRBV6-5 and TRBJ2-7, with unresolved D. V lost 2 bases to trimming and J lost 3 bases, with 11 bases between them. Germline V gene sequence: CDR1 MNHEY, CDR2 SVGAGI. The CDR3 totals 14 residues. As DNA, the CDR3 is TGTGCCAGCAGTTACGCAGTAGGGAACTACGAGCAGTACTTC. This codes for CASSYAVGNYEQYF.

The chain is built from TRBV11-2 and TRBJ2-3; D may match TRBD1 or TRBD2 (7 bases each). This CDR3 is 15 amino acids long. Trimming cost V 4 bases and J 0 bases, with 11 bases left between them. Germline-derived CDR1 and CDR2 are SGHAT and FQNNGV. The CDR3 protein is CASSSGGGSTDTQYF. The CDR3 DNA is TGTGCCAGCAGCTCAGGGGGGGGGAGCACAGATACGCAGTATTTT.

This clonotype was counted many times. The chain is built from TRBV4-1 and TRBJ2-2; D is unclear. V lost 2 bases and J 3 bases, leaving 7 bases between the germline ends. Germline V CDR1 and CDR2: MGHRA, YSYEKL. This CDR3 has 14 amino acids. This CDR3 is CASSQPLYTGELFF. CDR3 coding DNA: TGCGCCAGCAGCCAACCACTCTACACCGGGGAGCTGTTTTTT.

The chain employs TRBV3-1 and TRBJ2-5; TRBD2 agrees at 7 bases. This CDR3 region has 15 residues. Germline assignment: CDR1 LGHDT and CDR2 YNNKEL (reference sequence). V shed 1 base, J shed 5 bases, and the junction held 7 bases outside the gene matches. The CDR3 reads CASSQGVGGPETQYF. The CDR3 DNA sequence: TGTGCCAGCAGCCAAGGAGTGGGAGGGCCCGAGACCCAGTACTTC.

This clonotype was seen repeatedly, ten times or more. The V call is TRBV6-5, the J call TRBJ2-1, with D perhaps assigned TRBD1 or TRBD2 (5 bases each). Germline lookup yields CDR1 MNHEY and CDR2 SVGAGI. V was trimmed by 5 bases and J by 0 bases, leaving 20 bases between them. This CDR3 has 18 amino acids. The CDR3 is CASSREARGRRSYNEQFF. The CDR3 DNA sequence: TGTGCCAGCAGTCGAGAGGCCCGGGGCCGACGCTCCTACAATGAGCAGTTCTTC.

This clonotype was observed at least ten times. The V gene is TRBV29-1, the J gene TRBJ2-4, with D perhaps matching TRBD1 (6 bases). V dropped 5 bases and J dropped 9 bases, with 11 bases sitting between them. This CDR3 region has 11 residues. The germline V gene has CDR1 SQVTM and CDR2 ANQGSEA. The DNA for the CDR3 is TGCAGCGTTCTGCAGGGGAGCATTCAGTACTTC. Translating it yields CSVLQGSIQYF. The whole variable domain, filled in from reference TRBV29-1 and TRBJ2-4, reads SAVISQKPSRDICQRGTSLTIQCQVDSQVTMMFWYRQQPGQSLTLIATANQGSEATYESGFVIDKFPISRPNLTFSTLTVSNMSPEDSSIYLCSVLQGSIQYFGAGTRLSVL.

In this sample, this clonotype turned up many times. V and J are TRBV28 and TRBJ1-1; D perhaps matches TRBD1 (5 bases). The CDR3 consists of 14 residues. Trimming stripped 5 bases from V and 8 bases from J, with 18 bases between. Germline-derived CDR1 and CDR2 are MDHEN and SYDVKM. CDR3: CASSRKVRAAEAFF. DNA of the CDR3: TGTGCCAGCAGTCGAAAGGTCAGGGCTGCCGAAGCTTTCTTT.

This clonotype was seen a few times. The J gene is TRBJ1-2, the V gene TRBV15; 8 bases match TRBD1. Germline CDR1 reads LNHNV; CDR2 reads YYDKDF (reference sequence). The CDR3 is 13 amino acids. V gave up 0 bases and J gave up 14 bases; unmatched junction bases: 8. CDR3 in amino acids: CATSRDLGQVRTF. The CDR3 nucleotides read TGTGCCACCAGCAGAGATCTGGGACAGGTACGGACCTTC. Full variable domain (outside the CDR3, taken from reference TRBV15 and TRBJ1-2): DAMVIQNPRYQVTQFGKPVTLSCSQTLNHNVMYWYQQKSSQAPKLLFHYYDKDFNNEADTPDNFQSRRPNTSFCFLDIRSPGLGDTAMYLCATSRDLGQVRTFGSGTRLTVV.

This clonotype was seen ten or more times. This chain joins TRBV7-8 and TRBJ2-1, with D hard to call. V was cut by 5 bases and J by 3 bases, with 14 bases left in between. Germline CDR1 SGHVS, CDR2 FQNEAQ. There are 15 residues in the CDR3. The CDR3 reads CASSLGHGYYNEQFF. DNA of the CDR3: TGTGCCAGCAGCCTCGGGCACGGATACTACAATGAGCAGTTCTTC.

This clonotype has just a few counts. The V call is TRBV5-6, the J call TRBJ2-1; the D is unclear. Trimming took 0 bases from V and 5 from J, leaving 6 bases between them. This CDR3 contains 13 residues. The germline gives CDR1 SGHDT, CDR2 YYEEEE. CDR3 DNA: TGTGCCAGCAGCTTGGTCAAAAACAATGAGCAGTTCTTC. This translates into CASSLVKNNEQFF.

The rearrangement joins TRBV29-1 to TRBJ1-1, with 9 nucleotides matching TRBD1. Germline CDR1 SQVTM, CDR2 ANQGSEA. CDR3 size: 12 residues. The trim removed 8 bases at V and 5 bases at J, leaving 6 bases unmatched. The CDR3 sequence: CSLDRGATEAFF. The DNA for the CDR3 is TGCAGCTTAGACAGGGGGGCGACTGAAGCTTTCTTT. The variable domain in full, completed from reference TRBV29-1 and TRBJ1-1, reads SAVISQKPSRDICQRGTSLTIQCQVDSQVTMMFWYRQQPGQSLTLIATANQGSEATYESGFVIDKFPISRPNLTFSTLTVSNMSPEDSSIYLCSLDRGATEAFFGQGTRLTVV.

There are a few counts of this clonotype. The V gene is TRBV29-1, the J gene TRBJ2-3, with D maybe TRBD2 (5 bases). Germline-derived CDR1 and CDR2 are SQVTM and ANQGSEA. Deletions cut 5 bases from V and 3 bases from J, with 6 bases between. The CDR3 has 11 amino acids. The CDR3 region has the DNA TGCAGCGTTAAGCGGACAGATACGCAGTATTTT. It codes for CSVKRTDTQYF.

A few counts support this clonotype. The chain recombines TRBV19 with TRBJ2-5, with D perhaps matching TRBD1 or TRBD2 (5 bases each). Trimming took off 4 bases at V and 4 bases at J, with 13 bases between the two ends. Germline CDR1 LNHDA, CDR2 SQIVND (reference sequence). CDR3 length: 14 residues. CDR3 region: CASSNTGGTETQYF. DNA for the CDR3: TGTGCCAGTAGTAATACAGGTGGGACAGAGACCCAGTACTTC.

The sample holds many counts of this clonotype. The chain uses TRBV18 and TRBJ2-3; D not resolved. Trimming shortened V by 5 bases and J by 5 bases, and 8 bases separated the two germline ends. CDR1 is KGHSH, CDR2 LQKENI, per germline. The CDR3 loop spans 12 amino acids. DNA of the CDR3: TGTGCCAGCTCATCTCAGAGAGATACGCAGTATTTT. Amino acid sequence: CASSSQRDTQYF.